This entry lists 7 T cell receptor beta chains sequenced from one sample in a study of tumor-infiltrating lymphocytes in glioblastoma multiforme. Three nested ARM-PCR rounds with V-beta and C-beta primers built TCRB libraries. TCRdb analysed the multiplex PCR reads with MiXCR anew, one entry per CDR3 protein. The sample has 12,000 to 15,000 distinct CDR3 sequences, around 70% seen once; the top ten hold roughly 37%. Sequencing was done on a sample of brain tumor tissue. The receptors come from a male donor with glioblastoma.

The chain combines TRBV11-3 with TRBJ2-5; D might be TRBD2 (5 bases). With 3 bases removed from V and 4 bases from J, the gap between germline ends came to 24 bases. The CDR3 contains 18 residues. The germline V gene has CDR1 SGHNT and CDR2 YENEEA. The CDR3 DNA sequence: TGTGCCAGCAGCTTCTCTAGGAAGGGCCTAAGCGAGGGAGAGACCCAGTACTTC. Its protein product is CASSFSRKGLSEGETQYF.

The rearrangement links TRBV11-2 to TRBJ1-1, with D unclear. The germline CDR1 and CDR2 sequences are SGHAT and FQNNGV. This CDR3 has 13 residues. V shed 8 bases and J shed 1 base, with 11 bases lying between them. As DNA, the CDR3 is TGTGCCAGCGGCTCAGGACCGAACACTGAAGCTTTCTTT. This gives the protein CASGSGPNTEAFF.

This clonotype was observed a handful of times. Since a much larger clone is just one base distant, this may be a read error. The V call is TRBV2, the J call TRBJ2-7, with D perhaps TRBD1 (5 bases). With 8 bases removed from V and 2 bases from J, the gap between germline ends came to 10 bases. In germline, CDR1 is SNHLY, CDR2 FYNNEI. The CDR3 contains 12 residues. The CDR3 is CASGVTAYEQYF. CDR3 bases: TGTGCCAGCGGGGTGACAGCCTACGAGCAGTACTTC.

The V call is TRBV11-2, the J call TRBJ2-3; D gene unclear. Germline CDR1 reads SGHAT; CDR2 reads FQNNGV. The ends were cut back, 2 bases at V and 3 bases at J, with 3 bases in the middle. The length of the CDR3 is 12 residues. CDR3 amino acids: CASSLRTDTQYF. The CDR3 DNA follows: TGTGCCAGCAGCTTAAGGACAGATACGCAGTATTTT.

This clonotype was picked up a small number of times. The CDR3 does not close with the conserved phenylalanine or tryptophan, likely indicating a read error. The chain uses TRBV11-3 and TRBJ2-3; D remains unclear. The CDR3 has 14 residues. Looked up from germline, CDR1 is SGHNT and CDR2 is YENEEA. CDR3 in amino acids: CARSFESHTDTQYL. The CDR3 region has the DNA TGTGCCAGGAGCTTTGAGAGCCACACAGATACGCAGTATCTT.

The J gene is TRBJ2-5, the V gene TRBV29-1; TRBD1 is a possible D gene (8 bases). With the DNA end fitting TRBJ2-1 better, the J assignment may be wrong. Germline-derived CDR1 and CDR2 are SQVTM and ANQGSEA. This CDR3 has 14 residues. CDR3: CTIPAGTGSETQFF. CDR3 nucleotides: TGCACTATTCCAGCGGGGACAGGTTCGGAGACCCAGTTCTTC.

Note on this clonotype: The junction differs from germline at one of its ends, possibly a read error. The chain recombines TRBV6-1 with TRBJ2-1; TRBD2 matches 11 bases. Per the germline V gene, CDR1 is MNHNS and CDR2 is SASEGT. The CDR3 length is 16 residues. Here the CDR3 reads CASNVTQLAGAYEQFF. The CDR3 DNA reads as TGTGCTAGCAATGTAACCCAACTAGCGGGAGCTTATGAGCAGTTCTTC.